Detailed here is one TCR beta chain. This record belongs to a study of blood T cell repertoires in COVID-19. Clones were read by immunoSEQ multiplex PCR, and TCRdb kept only the in-frame ones, dropping some. The sample comprises 90,000 or so clones, around 72% of which are singletons, and 13% to 15% rests with the top ten. The V segment lost 5 bases and the J segment 5 bases; nucleotides outside the gene matches: 8. The germline V gene encodes CDR1 LNHDA and CDR2 SQIVND (reference sequence). The CDR3 loop spans 16 amino acids. Sequencing used peripheral blood. J is TRBJ2-2 and V is TRBV19, with 10 bases lining up with TRBD1. This sequence was found in a woman older than 75 with acute or convalescent COVID-19. CDR3 in amino acids: CASSHFGQGDTGELFF. The CDR3 DNA follows: TGTGCCAGTAGTCACTTTGGACAGGGGGATACCGGGGAGCTGTTTTTT. The entire variable domain, with the rest obtained from reference TRBV19 and TRBJ2-2, is as follows: DGGITQSPKYLFRKEGQNVTLSCEQNLNHDAMYWYRQDPGQGLRLIYYSQIVNDFQKGDIAEGYSVSREKKESFPLTVTSAQKNPTAFYLCASSHFGQGDTGELFFGEGSRLTVL.